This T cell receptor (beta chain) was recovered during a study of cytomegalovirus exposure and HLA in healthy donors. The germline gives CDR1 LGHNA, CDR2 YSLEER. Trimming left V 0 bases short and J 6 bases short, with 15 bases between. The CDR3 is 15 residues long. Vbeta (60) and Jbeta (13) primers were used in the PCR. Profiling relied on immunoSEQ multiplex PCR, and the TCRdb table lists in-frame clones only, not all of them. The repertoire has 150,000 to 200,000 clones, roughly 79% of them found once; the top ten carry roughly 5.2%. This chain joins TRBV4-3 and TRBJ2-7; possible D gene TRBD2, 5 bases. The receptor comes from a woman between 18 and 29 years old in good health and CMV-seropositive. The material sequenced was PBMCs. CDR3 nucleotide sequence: TGCGCCAGCAGCCAAGATAGGCTAGCCTTTCGCGAGCAGTACTTC. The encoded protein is CASSQDRLAFREQYF.